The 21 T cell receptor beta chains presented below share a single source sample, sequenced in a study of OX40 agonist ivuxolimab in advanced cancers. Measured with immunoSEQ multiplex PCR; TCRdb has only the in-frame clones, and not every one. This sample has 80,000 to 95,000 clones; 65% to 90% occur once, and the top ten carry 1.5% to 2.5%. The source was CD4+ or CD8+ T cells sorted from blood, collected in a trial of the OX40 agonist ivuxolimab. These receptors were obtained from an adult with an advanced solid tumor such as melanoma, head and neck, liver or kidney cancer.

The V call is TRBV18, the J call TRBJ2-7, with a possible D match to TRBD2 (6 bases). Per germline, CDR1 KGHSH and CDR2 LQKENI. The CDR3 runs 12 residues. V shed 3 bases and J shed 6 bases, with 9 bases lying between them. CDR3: CASSPEGSEQYF. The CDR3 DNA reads TGTGCCAGCTCACCGGAGGGATCCGAGCAGTACTTC.

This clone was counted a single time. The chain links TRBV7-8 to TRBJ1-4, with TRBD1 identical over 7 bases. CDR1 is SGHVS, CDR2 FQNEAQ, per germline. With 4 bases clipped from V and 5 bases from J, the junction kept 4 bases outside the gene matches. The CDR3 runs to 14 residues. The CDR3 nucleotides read TGTGCCAGCAGCTCGGGGGACAGAAATGAAAAACTGTTTTTT. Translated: CASSSGDRNEKLFF.

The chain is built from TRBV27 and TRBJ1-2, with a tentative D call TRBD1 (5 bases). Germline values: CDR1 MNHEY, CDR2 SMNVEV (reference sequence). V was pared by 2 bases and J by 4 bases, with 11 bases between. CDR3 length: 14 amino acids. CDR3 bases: TGTGCCAGCAGTTTAAGGGGCTTCGGCTATGGCTACACCTTC. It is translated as CASSLRGFGYGYTF.

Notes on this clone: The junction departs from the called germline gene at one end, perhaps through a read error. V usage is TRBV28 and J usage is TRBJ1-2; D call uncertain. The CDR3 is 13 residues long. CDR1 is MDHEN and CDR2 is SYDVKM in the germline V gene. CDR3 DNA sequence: TGTGCCAGCAGGGACCCAGTCTCTAATGGCCACACCTTC. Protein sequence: CASRDPVSNGHTF.

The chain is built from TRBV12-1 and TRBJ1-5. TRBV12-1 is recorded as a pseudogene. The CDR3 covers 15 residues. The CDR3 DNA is TGTGCCAGCAGCTTTGAAGTAGCCCGAAGTCAGCCCCAGCATTTT. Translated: CASSFEVARSQPQHF.

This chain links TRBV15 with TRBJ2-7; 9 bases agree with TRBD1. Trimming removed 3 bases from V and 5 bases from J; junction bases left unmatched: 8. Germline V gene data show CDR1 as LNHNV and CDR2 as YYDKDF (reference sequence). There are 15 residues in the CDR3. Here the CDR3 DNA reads TGTGCCACCAGCAGTGGGACAGGGCTAGTGGACGAGCAGTACTTC. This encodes CATSSGTGLVDEQYF. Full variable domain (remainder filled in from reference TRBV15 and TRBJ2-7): DAMVIQNPRYQVTQFGKPVTLSCSQTLNHNVMYWYQQKSSQAPKLLFHYYDKDFNNEADTPDNFQSRRPNTSFCFLDIRSPGLGDTAMYLCATSSGTGLVDEQYFGPGTRLTVT.

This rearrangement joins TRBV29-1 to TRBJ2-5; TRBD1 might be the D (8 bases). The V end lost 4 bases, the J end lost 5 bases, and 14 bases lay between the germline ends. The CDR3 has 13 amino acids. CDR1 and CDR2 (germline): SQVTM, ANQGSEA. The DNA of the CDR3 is TGCAGCGTTGGATACAGGGGGGGGGAGACCCAGTACTTC. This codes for CSVGYRGGETQYF. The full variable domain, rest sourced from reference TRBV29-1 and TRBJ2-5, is SAVISQKPSRDICQRGTSLTIQCQVDSQVTMMFWYRQQPGQSLTLIATANQGSEATYESGFVIDKFPISRPNLTFSTLTVSNMSPEDSSIYLCSVGYRGGETQYFGPGTRLLVL.

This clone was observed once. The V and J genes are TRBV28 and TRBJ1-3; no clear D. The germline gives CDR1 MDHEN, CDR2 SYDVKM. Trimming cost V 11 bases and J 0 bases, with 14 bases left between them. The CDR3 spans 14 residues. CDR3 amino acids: CAAGGLPSGNTIYF. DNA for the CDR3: TGTGCCGCTGGAGGGCTCCCCTCTGGAAACACCATATATTTT.

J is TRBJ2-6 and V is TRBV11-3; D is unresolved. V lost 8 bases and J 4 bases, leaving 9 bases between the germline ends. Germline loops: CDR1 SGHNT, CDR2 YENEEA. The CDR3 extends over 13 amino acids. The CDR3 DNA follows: TGTGCCAGCTCCTCTCACGGGGCCAACGTCCTGACTTTC. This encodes CASSSHGANVLTF.

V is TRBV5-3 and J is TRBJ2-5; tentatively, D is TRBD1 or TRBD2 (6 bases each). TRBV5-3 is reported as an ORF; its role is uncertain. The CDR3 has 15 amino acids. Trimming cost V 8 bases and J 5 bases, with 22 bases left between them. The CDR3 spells CASSPPYGGGETQYF. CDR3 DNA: TGTGCCAGCAGCCCTCCGTACGGGGGCGGGGAGACCCAGTACTTC.

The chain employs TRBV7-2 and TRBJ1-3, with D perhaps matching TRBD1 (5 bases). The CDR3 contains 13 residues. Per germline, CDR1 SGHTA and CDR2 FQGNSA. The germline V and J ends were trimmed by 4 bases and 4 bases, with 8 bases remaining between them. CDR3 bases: TGTGCCAGCAGCTACGGGGCGGGAAACACCATATATTTT. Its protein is CASSYGAGNTIYF.

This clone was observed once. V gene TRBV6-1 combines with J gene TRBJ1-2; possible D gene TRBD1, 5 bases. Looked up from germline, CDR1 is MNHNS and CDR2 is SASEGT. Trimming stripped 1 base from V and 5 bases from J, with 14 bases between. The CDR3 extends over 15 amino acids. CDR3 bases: TGTGCCAGCAGTGAAGTCCTTGGGACGGTGTATGGCTACACCTTC. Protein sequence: CASSEVLGTVYGYTF.

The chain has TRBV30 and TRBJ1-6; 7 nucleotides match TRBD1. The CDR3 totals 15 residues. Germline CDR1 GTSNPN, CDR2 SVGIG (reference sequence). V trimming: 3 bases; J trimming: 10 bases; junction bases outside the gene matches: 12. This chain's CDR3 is CAWSYRGISGSPLHF. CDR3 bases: TGTGCCTGGAGCTACAGGGGAATCAGTGGATCACCCCTCCACTTT.

The DNA for the CDR3 is TGTGCCAGCAGCTTAGAAGTGGTACTAGCGGGGATAGGCAATGAGCAGTTCTTC. This translates into CASSLEVVLAGIGNEQFF. This sequence joins TRBV7-4 and TRBJ2-1, with 10 bases that match TRBD2. The germline CDR1 and CDR2 sequences are SGHVT and SQSDAQ. The CDR3 contains 18 residues. After removal of 1 base from V and 6 bases from J, the junction contained 12 bases not matched to a gene.

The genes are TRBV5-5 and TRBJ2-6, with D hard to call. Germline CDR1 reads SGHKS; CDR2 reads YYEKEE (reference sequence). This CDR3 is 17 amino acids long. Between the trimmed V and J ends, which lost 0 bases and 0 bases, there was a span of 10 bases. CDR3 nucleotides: TGTGCCAGCAGCTTGGGGCCAGGAATCTCTGGGGCCAACGTCCTGACTTTC. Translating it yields CASSLGPGISGANVLTF.

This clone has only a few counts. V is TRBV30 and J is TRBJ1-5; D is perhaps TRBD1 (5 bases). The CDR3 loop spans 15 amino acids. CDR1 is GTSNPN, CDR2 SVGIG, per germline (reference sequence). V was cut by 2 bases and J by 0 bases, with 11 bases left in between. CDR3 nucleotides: TGTGCCTGGAGTCAGGGCAGCTTTAGCAATCAGCCCCAGCATTTT. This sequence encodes CAWSQGSFSNQPQHF.

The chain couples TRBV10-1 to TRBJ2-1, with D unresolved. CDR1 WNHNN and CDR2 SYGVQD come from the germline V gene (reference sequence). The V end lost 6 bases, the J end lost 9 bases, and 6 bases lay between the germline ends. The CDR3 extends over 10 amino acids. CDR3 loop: CASRCGEQFF. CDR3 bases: TGCGCCAGCAGGTGTGGTGAGCAGTTCTTC.

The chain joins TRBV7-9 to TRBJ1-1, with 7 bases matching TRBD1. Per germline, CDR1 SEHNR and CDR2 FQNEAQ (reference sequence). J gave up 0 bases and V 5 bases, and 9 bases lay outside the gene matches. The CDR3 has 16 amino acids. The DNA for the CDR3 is TGTGCCAGCAGCCTTTATCCCGGGACAGTGAACACTGAAGCTTTCTTT. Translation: CASSLYPGTVNTEAFF.

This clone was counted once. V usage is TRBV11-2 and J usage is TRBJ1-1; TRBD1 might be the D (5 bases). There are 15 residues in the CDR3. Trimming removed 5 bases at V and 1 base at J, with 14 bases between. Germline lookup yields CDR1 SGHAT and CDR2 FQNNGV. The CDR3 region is CASSLGDARNTEAFF. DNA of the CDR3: TGTGCCAGCAGCCTAGGGGACGCTAGGAACACTGAAGCTTTCTTT.

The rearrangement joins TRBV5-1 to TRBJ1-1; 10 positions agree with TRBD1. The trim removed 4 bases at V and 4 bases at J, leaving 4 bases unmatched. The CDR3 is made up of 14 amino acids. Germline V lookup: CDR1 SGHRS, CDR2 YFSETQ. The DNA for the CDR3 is TGCGCCAGCAGCGACGGGACAGGGGTCACTGAAGCTTTCTTT. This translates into CASSDGTGVTEAFF.

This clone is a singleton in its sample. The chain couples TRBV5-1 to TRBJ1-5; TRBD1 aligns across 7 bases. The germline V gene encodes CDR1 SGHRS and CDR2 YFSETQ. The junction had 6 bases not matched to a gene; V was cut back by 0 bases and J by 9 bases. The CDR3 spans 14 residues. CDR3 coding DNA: TGCGCCAGCAGCTTGGAGTCAGGGGGGGGGCCCCAGCATTTT. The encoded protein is CASSLESGGGPQHF.